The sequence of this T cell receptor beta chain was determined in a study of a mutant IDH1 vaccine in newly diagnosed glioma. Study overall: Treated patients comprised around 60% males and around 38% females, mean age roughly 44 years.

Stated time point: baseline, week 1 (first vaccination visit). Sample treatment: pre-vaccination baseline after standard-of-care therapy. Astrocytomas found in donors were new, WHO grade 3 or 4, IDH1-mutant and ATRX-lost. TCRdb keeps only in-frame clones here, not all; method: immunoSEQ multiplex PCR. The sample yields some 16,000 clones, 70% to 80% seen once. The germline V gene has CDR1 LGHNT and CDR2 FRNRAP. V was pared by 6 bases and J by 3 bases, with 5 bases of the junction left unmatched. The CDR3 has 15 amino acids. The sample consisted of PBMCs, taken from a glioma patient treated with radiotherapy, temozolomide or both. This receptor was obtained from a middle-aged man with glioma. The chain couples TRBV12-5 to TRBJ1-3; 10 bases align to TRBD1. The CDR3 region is CASGTGDRGGNTIYF. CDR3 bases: TGTGCTAGTGGCACGGGGGACAGGGGTGGAAACACCATATATTTT.